Below, 2 T cell receptor beta chains from the same sample are listed, as sequenced in a study of CD8+ T cells in alopecia areata. RNA was isolated and reverse transcribed to cDNA, the sequencing template. Sequencing was performed with immunoSEQ multiplex PCR; in TCRdb, only in-frame clones are kept and a portion is missing. The profile shows about 200,000 clones, approximately 38% of them singletons. Treatment denoted: oral pan-JAK inhibitor, 5-10 mg twice daily. Source: CD4+ T cells sorted from blood, taken around week 30, from a patient treated with tofacitinib. These receptors were collected from a human donor with alopecia areata.

The chain has TRBV18 and TRBJ1-6, with 7 bases identical to TRBD1. Trimming removed 0 bases from V and 10 bases from J; junction bases left unmatched: 3. CDR3 length equals 14 residues. Germline V CDR1 and CDR2: KGHSH, LQKENI. DNA of the CDR3: TGTGCCAGCTCACCACCGGAAGGGGGCTCACCCCTCCACTTT. Protein product: CASSPPEGGSPLHF.

The rearrangement joins TRBV30 to TRBJ1-2; TRBD1 matches 7 bases. From germline, CDR1 is GTSNPN and CDR2 SVGIG (reference sequence). Losses at the gene ends were 3 bases for V and 4 bases for J; bases not matched to a gene: 20. The CDR3 runs to 18 residues. This chain's CDR3 is CAWRPKGTDRTVAYGYTF. CDR3 bases: TGTGCCTGGAGACCCAAAGGGACAGACCGAACGGTAGCCTATGGCTACACCTTC.